Listed here are 29 T cell receptor beta chains from one sample, sequenced in a study of Tregs in tolerant kidney transplant recipients. Libraries were prepared by immunoSEQ multiplex PCR; TCRdb keeps only in-frame clonotypes and omits some of them. The sample lists about 68,000 clones; around 83% were seen once. Source material: CD4+ T cells from blood. All receptors come from a human donor in good health.

This chain connects TRBV29-1 to TRBJ1-2, with unresolved D. Looked up from germline, CDR1 is SQVTM and CDR2 is ANQGSEA. This CDR3 region has 16 residues. V was cut by 2 bases and J by 1 base, with 17 bases left in between. The CDR3 here is CSVETAGSPLNYGYTF. CDR3 DNA sequence: TGCAGCGTTGAAACGGCAGGTAGCCCCCTTAACTATGGCTACACCTTC. Complete variable domain (other parts from reference TRBV29-1 and TRBJ1-2): SAVISQKPSRDICQRGTSLTIQCQVDSQVTMMFWYRQQPGQSLTLIATANQGSEATYESGFVIDKFPISRPNLTFSTLTVSNMSPEDSSIYLCSVETAGSPLNYGYTFGSGTRLTVV.

A few counts support this clone. The V call is TRBV19, the J call TRBJ2-3; TRBD1 matches at 10 bases. After removal of 5 bases from V and 11 bases from J, the junction contained 10 bases not matched to a gene. Germline V gene data show CDR1 as LNHDA and CDR2 as SQIVND (reference sequence). This CDR3 spans 14 amino acids. CDR3 in amino acids: CASSPPGQGLLQYF. In nucleotides, the CDR3 is TGTGCCAGTAGTCCTCCGGGACAGGGGCTCCTGCAGTATTTT.

This sequence joins TRBV5-6 and TRBJ2-5; the match to TRBD1 covers 7 bases. This CDR3 region has 14 residues. The germline CDR1 and CDR2 sequences are SGHDT and YYEEEE. Trimming cost V 2 bases and J 5 bases; bases outside gene matches: 6. This chain's CDR3 is CASSFRDSPETQYF. For the CDR3, the DNA is TGTGCCAGCAGCTTCCGGGACAGTCCGGAGACCCAGTACTTC.

The genes are TRBV7-2 and TRBJ2-5; D is unresolved. The J call may be in error: the DNA end matches TRBJ2-7 better. The length of the CDR3 is 12 residues. The germline gives CDR1 SGHTA, CDR2 FQGNSA. The CDR3 loop reads CASSLNSYEQYF. The CDR3 nucleotides read TGTGCCAGCAGCTTGAACAGCTACGAGCAGTACTTC.

The chain is built from TRBV25-1 and TRBJ2-3; D not resolved. Deletions cut 2 bases from V and 0 bases from J, with 12 bases between. CDR1 and CDR2 from the germline V gene are MGHDK and SYGVNS. This CDR3 has 16 amino acids. CDR3 sequence: CASSEGSFTSTDTQYF. CDR3 DNA: TGTGCCAGCAGTGAAGGATCATTTACTAGCACAGATACGCAGTATTTT. Full variable domain (outside the CDR3, taken from reference TRBV25-1 and TRBJ2-3): EADIYQTPRYLVIGTGKKITLECSQTMGHDKMYWYQQDPGMELHLIHYSYGVNSTEKGDLSSESTVSRIRTEHFPLTLESARPSHTSQYLCASSEGSFTSTDTQYFGPGTRLTVL.

J is TRBJ1-1 and V is TRBV5-5; 9 bases align to TRBD1. CDR1 is SGHKS, CDR2 YYEKEE, per germline (reference sequence). With 1 base clipped from V and 4 bases from J, the junction kept 5 bases outside the gene matches. CDR3 length: 15 residues. CDR3 residues: CASSLLDRGFTEAFF. The CDR3 DNA follows: TGTGCCAGCAGCTTGCTGGACAGGGGATTCACTGAAGCTTTCTTT.

This sequence joins TRBV23-1 and TRBJ2-7; a possible D gene is TRBD1 (6 bases). TRBV23-1 is an ORF, and what it does is uncertain. V dropped 0 bases and J dropped 2 bases, with 14 bases sitting between them. This CDR3 region has 16 residues. CDR3 bases: TGCGCCAGCAGTCAATCGAGGGTGACAGGTCCCTACGAGCAGTACTTC. As protein: CASSQSRVTGPYEQYF.

The chain links TRBV9 to TRBJ2-3; D might be TRBD2 (6 bases). Germline assignment: CDR1 SGDLS and CDR2 YYNGEE. Trimming left V 5 bases short and J 3 bases short, with 10 bases between. The CDR3 runs 13 residues. This CDR3 reads CASSAGLTDTQYF. CDR3 DNA sequence: TGTGCCAGCAGTGCGGGGTTGACAGATACGCAGTATTTT.

The gene calls are TRBV9 and TRBJ2-1; 11 positions agree with TRBD2. V lost 2 bases, J lost 4 bases, and 2 bases stayed unmatched. The length of the CDR3 is 15 residues. Germline-derived CDR1 and CDR2 are SGDLS and YYNGEE. The CDR3 sequence is CASSVVAGGYNEQFF. The CDR3, as DNA: TGTGCCAGCAGCGTCGTAGCGGGAGGGTACAATGAGCAGTTCTTC.

The V gene is TRBV11-1, the J gene TRBJ1-2; D not certain. The CDR3 consists of 14 residues. Germline V gives CDR1 SGHAT, CDR2 FQDESV (reference sequence). The V and J ends lost 1 base and 5 bases respectively, with 11 bases between them. CDR3 DNA sequence: TGTGCCAGCAGCTTAGGGGCCCCATCTTATGGCTACACCTTC. Translating it yields CASSLGAPSYGYTF.

The CDR3 spells CASSLRDTQYF. CDR3 in DNA: TGTGCCAGCAGCTTAAGGGATACGCAGTATTTT. The V and J genes are TRBV7-6 and TRBJ2-3; D unclear. With 2 bases removed from V and 6 bases from J, the gap between germline ends came to 3 bases. Germline V CDR1 and CDR2: SGHVS, FNYEAQ. The CDR3 is 11 amino acids. Using reference TRBV7-6 and TRBJ2-3 for the parts outside the CDR3, the full variable domain is GAGVSQSPRYKVTKRGQDVALRCDPISGHVSLYWYRQALGQGPEFLTYFNYEAQQDKSGLPNDRFSAERPEGSISTLTIQRTEQRDSAMYRCASSLRDTQYFGPGTRLTVL.

The chain is built from TRBV15 and TRBJ2-7, with D perhaps matching TRBD2 (6 bases). This CDR3 is built from 15 residues. Germline CDR1 is LNHNV and CDR2 is YYDKDF (reference sequence). Trimming removed 4 bases at V and 4 bases at J, with 17 bases between. This chain's CDR3 is CATSKAGRHAYEQYF. CDR3 nucleotide sequence: TGTGCCACCAGCAAAGCGGGTCGCCATGCGTACGAGCAGTACTTC.

This chain connects TRBV2 to TRBJ2-7; D gene ambiguous. Germline values: CDR1 SNHLY, CDR2 FYNNEI. The CDR3 totals 12 residues. V lost 6 bases and J 4 bases, leaving 10 bases between the germline ends. CDR3 loop: CASRSHPYEQYF. CDR3 sequence (DNA): TGTGCCAGCAGATCCCACCCTTACGAGCAGTACTTC.

This clone has only one observation. The V gene is TRBV11-2, the J gene TRBJ2-7, with TRBD1 as a possible D gene (5 bases). Trimming shortened V by 1 base and J by 4 bases, and 11 bases separated the two germline ends. Germline V gene data show CDR1 as SGHAT and CDR2 as FQNNGV. This CDR3 contains 14 residues. Here the CDR3 reads CASSLADQGYEQYF. The CDR3 DNA sequence: TGTGCCAGCAGCTTAGCAGACCAGGGTTACGAGCAGTACTTC.

The rearrangement links TRBV5-3 to TRBJ1-3; weak D call: TRBD1 (6 bases). TRBV5-3 is flagged as an ORF with uncertain function. V lost 1 base to trimming and J lost 0 bases, with 14 bases between them. This CDR3 has 17 amino acids. Written as DNA, the CDR3 is TGTGCCAGAAGCTTGACCCAGGGGACCGGCTCTGGAAACACCATATATTTT. Its translation is CARSLTQGTGSGNTIYF.

This chain uses TRBV9 with TRBJ2-3; D is possibly TRBD2 (5 bases). V lost 4 bases, J lost 7 bases, and 16 bases lay in between. CDR1 and CDR2 (germline): SGDLS, YYNGEE. CDR3 length: 14 amino acids. CDR3 bases: TGTGCCAGCAGCTCTGGGCTAGCCGTGAATACGCAGTATTTT. Residues: CASSSGLAVNTQYF.

The V gene is TRBV2, the J gene TRBJ2-1; TRBD2 agrees at 9 bases. The CDR3 has 18 residues. Germline CDR1 and CDR2: SNHLY and FYNNEI. V was clipped by 2 bases and J by 7 bases; unmatched bases: 15. CDR3 coding DNA: TGTGCCAGCAGTGAATTTCCGGCTAGCGGGAATTTTATGAATGAGCAGTTCTTC. This translates into CASSEFPASGNFMNEQFF.

The chain carries TRBV6-1 and TRBJ1-4, with 8 bases that match TRBD1. CDR1 MNHNS and CDR2 SASEGT come from the germline V gene. The CDR3 is made up of 15 amino acids. J was trimmed by 6 bases and V by 1 base; bases with no gene match: 4. Written as DNA, the CDR3 is TGTGCCAGCAGTGAAGGGGACAGGTCGGATGAAAAACTGTTTTTT. The encoded protein is CASSEGDRSDEKLFF.

The chain has TRBV5-4 and TRBJ2-2, with 10 bases fitting TRBD2. In germline, CDR1 is SGHNT, CDR2 YYREEE (reference sequence). Trimming cost V 3 bases and J 5 bases; bases outside gene matches: 7. The CDR3 contains 16 residues. The CDR3 coding sequence is TGTGCCAGCAGCTCCATAAGCGGGGGGGCGACCGGGGAGCTGTTTTTT. It translates to CASSSISGGATGELFF.

V is TRBV6-4 and J is TRBJ1-2; 9 nucleotides agree with TRBD1. V trimming: 4 bases; J trimming: 6 bases; junction bases outside the gene matches: 3. Germline values: CDR1 MRHNA, CDR2 SNTAGT. The CDR3 sequence is 13 residues long. CDR3 in amino acids: CASSAGTGNGYTF. For the CDR3, the DNA is TGTGCCAGCAGTGCCGGGACAGGGAATGGCTACACCTTC.

The V call is TRBV2, the J call TRBJ1-5; no clear D. The CDR3 is made up of 13 amino acids. Germline V gene sequence: CDR1 SNHLY, CDR2 FYNNEI. Between the trimmed V and J ends, which lost 3 bases and 2 bases, there was a span of 5 bases. CDR3 nucleotide sequence: TGTGCCAGCAGTGAGCGGGGCAATCAGCCCCAGCATTTT. It translates to CASSERGNQPQHF.

This chain links TRBV29-1 with TRBJ2-1; D not certain. The CDR3 contains 12 residues. V lost 7 bases to trimming and J lost 3 bases, with 10 bases between them. Germline V gives CDR1 SQVTM, CDR2 ANQGSEA. CDR3 coding DNA: TGCAGCGGGATTACAGACTACAATGAGCAGTTCTTC. Translating it yields CSGITDYNEQFF.

The CDR3 DNA sequence: TGTGCCAGCAGTGAAGTTGGTATATCGATGGGGGACACCATATATTTT. It encodes CASSEVGISMGDTIYF. The chain is built from TRBV6-1 and TRBJ1-3, with D maybe TRBD1 (5 bases). V shed 1 base and J shed 8 bases, with 18 bases lying between them. From germline, CDR1 is MNHNS and CDR2 SASEGT. The CDR3 has 16 residues.

This chain joins TRBV11-2 and TRBJ2-2; the D gene is possibly TRBD2 (6 bases). Trimming left V 4 bases short and J 1 base short, with 10 bases between. The germline V gene encodes CDR1 SGHAT and CDR2 FQNNGV. This CDR3 comprises 15 residues. The DNA for the CDR3 is TGTGCCAGCAGCTACCGCGGGATGAACACCGGGGAGCTGTTTTTT. Protein product: CASSYRGMNTGELFF. Variable domain in full (rest from reference TRBV11-2 and TRBJ2-2): EAGVAQSPRYKIIEKRQSVAFWCNPISGHATLYWYQQILGQGPKLLIQFQNNGVVDDSQLPKDRFSAERLKGVDSTLKIQPAKLEDSAVYLCASSYRGMNTGELFFGEGSRLTVL.

The chain is built from TRBV5-5 and TRBJ2-2; the D gene could be TRBD1 or TRBD2 (5 bases each). Trimming left V 4 bases short and J 6 bases short, with 22 bases between. The CDR3 is 17 residues long. Looked up from germline, CDR1 is SGHKS and CDR2 is YYEKEE (reference sequence). The CDR3 DNA reads as TGTGCCAGCAGCCCATCCGGTCGGGGCTTCTATTCCGGGGAGCTGTTTTTT. Translating gives CASSPSGRGFYSGELFF.

The chain couples TRBV5-4 to TRBJ2-5, with D possibly matching TRBD2 (6 bases). The CDR3 is made up of 14 amino acids. Trimming stripped 1 base from V and 5 bases from J, with 12 bases between. Germline V gives CDR1 SGHNT, CDR2 YYREEE (reference sequence). The CDR3 region has the DNA TGTGCCAGCAGCTTGTCCGCAGGAGGGGAGACCCAGTACTTC. This translates into CASSLSAGGETQYF.

The V and J genes are TRBV5-4 and TRBJ1-2; weak D call: TRBD1 (6 bases). The CDR3 contains 14 residues. CDR1 and CDR2 (germline): SGHNT, YYREEE (reference sequence). Between the trimmed V and J ends, which lost 1 base and 7 bases, there was a span of 14 bases. The CDR3 loop is CASSLWGARGGYTF. As DNA, the CDR3 is TGTGCCAGCAGCTTGTGGGGGGCGCGAGGTGGCTACACCTTC.

On this clone itself: One end of the junction varies from germline; a read error may be responsible. The genes are TRBV5-4 and TRBJ2-3; 11 positions agree with TRBD1. Germline V gives CDR1 SGHNT, CDR2 YYREEE (reference sequence). This CDR3 has 15 amino acids. CDR3 sequence: CASSRTGGGGDTQYF. The CDR3 coding sequence is TGCGCCAGCAGTCGGACAGGGGGCGGTGGAGATACGCAGTATTTT.

The J gene is TRBJ1-1, the V gene TRBV7-8; 7 nucleotides match TRBD1. CDR3 size: 15 residues. Germline lookup yields CDR1 SGHVS and CDR2 FQNEAQ. Losses at the gene ends were 5 bases for V and 7 bases for J; bases not matched to a gene: 13. The CDR3 bases are TGTGCCAGCAGCCTCCGGACAGGCTTACCCCTTGAAGCTTTCTTT. Translation: CASSLRTGLPLEAFF.